This T cell receptor (beta chain) was observed in a study of blood T cell repertoires in COVID-19 (TCRdb year 2020). For the wider study: Samples from collaborators originated in the United States, Italy and Spain and spanned both the acute and convalescent phases of COVID-19. The material from the prospective study consisted of cDNA or gDNA derived from T cells, B-cell-depleted T cells, or PBMCs. Deeply sampled blood TCRbeta repertoires from subjects exposed to, actively infected with, or recovered from COVID-19 were included in the dataset. The repertoires were made available in a free public database intended to serve as a resource for research on the immune response to SARS-CoV-2. The samples were drawn from the first 160 participants of the ongoing ImmuneRACE study and from over a thousand subjects provided by 6 global collaborators. The sample metadata nearly always contained a de-identified subject ID, COVID-19 status, age in years and sex. HLA class I and class II types, where available, came from metadata supplied by the sample provider rather than from assay-based typing.

One collaborating source in Seattle enrolled patients during active infection and followed them longitudinally through the course of disease. The collaborating institutions used their own protocols to collect whole blood in K2EDTA tubes. For TCRbeta analysis, collaborator samples were shipped as frozen whole blood, as isolated PBMCs, or as DNA extracted from either sample type. Summary of the overall study and its limitations: Clinical and demographic metadata were provided uncurated, with the amount varying by source and participant.

CDR1 and CDR2 are drawn from the germline V gene (reference sequence): LGHDT, YNNKEL. V and J lose 1 base and 9 bases, and a span of 13 bases separates them. The cysteine opens and the phenylalanine closes a CDR3 of 15 amino acids. The retained sequence is limited to the CDR3, 45 bases, with the frame set at the first base. The immunoSEQ Assay, a bias-controlled multiplex PCR, was used to amplify TCRbeta CDR3 regions from genomic DNA. For the original study's pipeline: Within the assay, amplification of reference gene primers was used to estimate how many nucleated cells each sample contained. Sequence reads were collapsed and filtered to measure the absolute abundance of every unique TCRbeta CDR3 rearrangement. For each sample, productive Simpson clonality was calculated as the square root of Simpson's diversity index over productive rearrangements. TCRdb retrieved this table from immuneACCESS and kept in-frame rearrangements only. Not all clones are present; in checked studies, unresolved V genes account for under half, and no reason is known for the remainder. The DNA gave D and trimming, while V, J and clone size come from that table. The sample table holds 250,000 to 300,000 clones, of which 70% to 90% were seen once. Approximately 6.5% of the sample is in the top ten clones.

Turning to this clone: Which antigen it targets is not known. Base qualities are not provided; no much larger clone lies one nucleotide away.

Sequencing used peripheral blood. The chain was built from TRBV3-1 (or the pseudogene TRBV3-2) and TRBJ1-6; a tentative D match to TRBD1 spans 6 bases. The clonotype was recovered from a woman aged 45-65 years with COVID-19, enrolled during active disease. Here is the DNA: TGTGCCAGCAGCCAAGGGGAGGGGGTTGTTTCACCCCTCCACTTT. This is translated as CASSQGEGVVSPLHF.